Below are 18 T cell receptor beta chains sequenced from a single sample in a study of CD8 T cells in ankylosing spondylitis. TCRdb fed the 5' RACE reads into MiXCR, producing one record per CDR3 protein. The sample lists approximately 290,000 distinct CDR3 sequences; 20% to 25% were seen once. Material for sequencing was blood, either unsorted or a sorted T cell fraction (not recorded which). These receptors all stem from a female donor with ankylosing spondylitis or in good health (not recorded which).

The chain's CDR3 is CSVPGFPSSPLHF. The DNA for the CDR3 is TGCAGTGTGCCCGGGTTCCCGAGCTCACCCCTCCACTTT. This rearrangement joins TRBV20-1 to TRBJ1-6; no clear D gene. The CDR3 consists of 13 residues. CDR1 DFQATT and CDR2 SNEGSKA come from the germline V gene (reference sequence). With 7 bases removed from V and 10 bases from J, the gap between germline ends came to 17 bases.

This clonotype was detected only a few times. V is TRBV20-1 and J is TRBJ2-1; 9 bases agree with TRBD1. The junction had 10 bases not matched to a gene; V was cut back by 4 bases and J by 9 bases. Germline values: CDR1 DFQATT, CDR2 SNEGSKA (reference sequence). This CDR3 comprises 14 residues. In DNA form, the CDR3 reads TGCAGTGCTAACCCCGGGACAGGGATGGGTGAGCAGTTCTTC. Translation: CSANPGTGMGEQFF.

This clonotype was counted between two and nine times. The chain uses TRBV24-1 and TRBJ2-1; 8 bases agree with TRBD2. Losses at the gene ends were 1 base for V and 8 bases for J; bases not matched to a gene: 6. Looked up from germline, CDR1 is KGHDR and CDR2 is SFDVKD. This CDR3 is built from 15 residues. CDR3 residues: CATSDLREGLHEQFF. In DNA form, the CDR3 reads TGTGCCACCAGTGATTTACGGGAGGGCCTTCATGAGCAGTTCTTC.

The rearrangement joins TRBV4-3 to TRBJ2-3; D is unresolved. Germline lookup yields CDR1 LGHNA and CDR2 YSLEER. CDR3 length: 13 residues. V was shortened by 0 bases and J by 6 bases, with 7 bases between the two germline ends. CDR3 sequence (DNA): TGCGCCAGCAGCCAAGAGTTGAGGGATACGCAGTATTTT. The encoded protein is CASSQELRDTQYF.

Only a few counts were recorded for this clonotype. The V and J genes are TRBV12-3 or TRBV12-4 and TRBJ2-6; D ambiguous. This CDR3 spans 15 amino acids. V was shortened by 5 bases and J by 0 bases, with 8 bases between the two germline ends. The CDR3 is CASSPRASGANVLTF. The CDR3 bases are TGTGCCAGCAGTCCAAGGGCCTCTGGGGCCAACGTCCTGACTTTC.

The chain is built from TRBV18 and TRBJ2-7; no firm D call. Germline CDR1 and CDR2: KGHSH and LQKENI. The CDR3 length is 15 residues. V was cut by 2 bases and J by 6 bases, with 17 bases left in between. Written as DNA, the CDR3 is TGTGCCAGCTCACCAAGGGCGGAAATCGAAGTCGAGCAGTACTTC. This gives the protein CASSPRAEIEVEQYF.

The chain has TRBV15 and TRBJ2-7; 10 bases fit TRBD2. The CDR3 consists of 16 residues. V trimming: 5 bases; J trimming: 2 bases; junction bases outside the gene matches: 9. CDR1 is LNHNV and CDR2 is YYDKDF in the germline V gene (reference sequence). The CDR3 nucleotides read TGTGCCACCAGCGTCGGTCTAAGCGGGAGGGCCTACGAGCAGTACTTC. Its protein is CATSVGLSGRAYEQYF.

The table lists this clonotype with a few counts. This chain joins TRBV29-1 and TRBJ1-5; the D gene is possibly TRBD1 (5 bases). The CDR3 loop spans 14 amino acids. V was pared by 6 bases and J by 3 bases, with 15 bases between. CDR1 is SQVTM, CDR2 ANQGSEA, per germline. CDR3 coding DNA: TGCAGCGTGGCCCCGGGGGGACCCAATCAGCCCCAGCATTTT. Translating it yields CSVAPGGPNQPQHF.

V usage is TRBV28 and J usage is TRBJ2-2, with 13 nucleotides matching TRBD2. V trimming: 11 bases; J trimming: 5 bases; junction bases outside the gene matches: 5. The CDR3 extends over 14 amino acids. The germline CDR1 and CDR2 sequences are MDHEN and SYDVKM. CDR3 protein: CAAQLAGGTGELFF. The CDR3 bases are TGTGCCGCACAACTAGCGGGAGGGACCGGGGAGCTGTTTTTT.

CDR3 residues: CATSGQGGTDTQYF. For the CDR3, the DNA is TGTGCCACCAGTGGCCAGGGCGGCACAGATACGCAGTATTTT. V usage is TRBV24-1 and J usage is TRBJ2-3; possibly TRBD1 for D (5 bases). The length of the CDR3 is 14 residues. Trimming shortened V by 5 bases and J by 1 base, and 9 bases separated the two germline ends. Germline V lookup: CDR1 KGHDR, CDR2 SFDVKD.

This clonotype came up many times. This chain connects TRBV29-1 to TRBJ2-7, with a possible D match to TRBD1 (6 bases). The CDR3 is 11 residues long. Trimming shortened V by 7 bases and J by 5 bases, and 12 bases separated the two germline ends. In germline, CDR1 is SQVTM, CDR2 ANQGSEA. In nucleotides, the CDR3 is TGCAGCGCTACCAGGGGTAACGAGCAGTACTTC. It encodes CSATRGNEQYF.

The chain carries TRBV4-3 and TRBJ2-1; 10 bases fit TRBD1. V was pared by 2 bases and J by 6 bases, with 10 bases of the junction left unmatched. The CDR3 is 17 residues long. Looked up from germline, CDR1 is LGHNA and CDR2 is YSLEER. The CDR3 bases are TGCGCCAGCAGCCAATTGGGGACAGGGGTTCGGGGCAATGAGCAGTTCTTC. Translated, it gives CASSQLGTGVRGNEQFF.

This clonotype was recorded once. The chain employs TRBV24-1 and TRBJ1-4, with 8 bases that match TRBD1. V lost 8 bases to trimming and J lost 1 base; unmatched junction nucleotides: 8. The V gene's germline CDR1 is KGHDR and CDR2 SFDVKD. This CDR3 comprises 16 residues. CDR3 loop: CATKATDRGTNEKLFF. For the CDR3, the DNA is TGTGCCACCAAAGCCACCGACAGGGGAACTAATGAAAAACTGTTTTTT.

The J gene is TRBJ2-5, the V gene TRBV24-1; unclear D gene. CDR3 length equals 15 residues. V was trimmed by 4 bases and J by 4 bases, leaving 15 bases between them. Germline V CDR1 and CDR2: KGHDR, SFDVKD. The CDR3 DNA reads TGTGCCACCAGTGACCCTGGACGATCGGGAGAGACCCAGTACTTC. This codes for CATSDPGRSGETQYF.

This clonotype has only a few counts. V usage is TRBV20-1 and J usage is TRBJ2-5, with 9 nucleotides matching TRBD1. The V and J ends lost 7 bases and 5 bases, in that order; junction bases with no gene match: 14. Per the germline V gene, CDR1 is DFQATT and CDR2 is SNEGSKA (reference sequence). The CDR3 has 15 amino acids. CDR3 nucleotides: TGCAGTGTCACGAACCACAGGGGGCGCCTCGAGACCCAGTACTTC. As protein: CSVTNHRGRLETQYF.

The chain joins TRBV4-3 to TRBJ1-4; maybe TRBD1 (5 bases). Per germline, CDR1 LGHNA and CDR2 YSLEER. The CDR3 runs 14 residues. Trimming pared 6 bases from V and 0 bases from J, leaving 8 bases between. CDR3 in DNA: TGCGCCAGCAGTCTGACAGCAACTAATGAAAAACTGTTTTTT. Encoded protein: CASSLTATNEKLFF.

This chain's CDR3 is CASSITGEESEQYF. The DNA for the CDR3 is TGTGCCAGCAGCATCACAGGGGAGGAATCCGAGCAGTACTTC. This chain uses TRBV12-3 or TRBV12-4 with TRBJ2-7; D may be TRBD1 (7 bases). The CDR3 runs 14 residues. The germline V and J ends were trimmed by 6 bases and 6 bases, with 18 bases remaining between them.

This clonotype has just a few counts. The chain is built from TRBV27 and TRBJ2-7; D remains ambiguous. The germline gives CDR1 MNHEY, CDR2 SMNVEV (reference sequence). The V gene lost 3 bases and the J gene lost 1 base, with 13 bases spanning the gap. This CDR3 comprises 15 residues. CDR3 loop: CASSFSPPASYEQYF. For the CDR3, the DNA is TGTGCCAGCAGTTTCAGCCCCCCGGCTTCCTACGAGCAGTACTTC.